This record covers a single T cell receptor beta chain. The sample belongs to a study of early T cells in non-severe SARS-CoV-2 infection. TCRdb redid the calling of the 5' RACE reads with MiXCR, one entry per CDR3 protein. Among fewer than 100,000 distinct CDR3 sequences, about 6% were seen once, and the ten largest hold roughly 7.8%. This CDR3 is built from 13 residues. V lost 3 bases and J lost 2, with 7 bases in between. The source of this sequence is an adult who was a healthcare worker with PCR-confirmed SARS-CoV-2 infection or an uninfected control (not recorded which). What was sequenced was whole blood. The chain has TRBV5-3 and TRBJ2-3; no clear D. TRBV5-3 is identified as an open reading frame with a role that is uncertain. CDR3 in DNA: TGTGCCAGAAGCTACACCTACACAGATACGCAGTATTTT. Its translation is CARSYTYTDTQYF.